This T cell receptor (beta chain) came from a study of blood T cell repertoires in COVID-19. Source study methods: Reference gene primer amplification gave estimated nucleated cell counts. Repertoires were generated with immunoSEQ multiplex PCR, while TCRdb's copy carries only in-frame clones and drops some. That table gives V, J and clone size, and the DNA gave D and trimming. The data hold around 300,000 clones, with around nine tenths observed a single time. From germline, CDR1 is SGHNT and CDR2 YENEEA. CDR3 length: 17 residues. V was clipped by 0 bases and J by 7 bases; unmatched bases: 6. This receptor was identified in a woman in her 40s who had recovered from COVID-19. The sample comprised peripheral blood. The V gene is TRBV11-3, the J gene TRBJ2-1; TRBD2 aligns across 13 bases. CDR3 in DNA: TGTGCCAGCAGCTTAGAGGGGGGACTAGCGGGACGGAATGAGCAGTTCTTC. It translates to CASSLEGGLAGRNEQFF. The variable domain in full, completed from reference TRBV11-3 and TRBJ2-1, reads EAGVVQSPRYKIIEKKQPVAFWCNPISGHNTLYWYLQNLGQGPELLIRYENEEAVDDSQLPKDRFSAERLKGVDSTLKIQPAELGDSAVYLCASSLEGGLAGRNEQFFGPGTRLTVL.